The 2 T cell receptor beta chains listed next were all sequenced from one sample in a study of metastatic and nonmetastatic thyroid tumors (dated by TCRdb to 2019 to 2021). Before undergoing thyroid surgery, none of the patients had been given any kind of treatment. The library was built by means of PCR. Sequencing was performed on an Illumina HiSeq 4000. TCRdb reprocessed the public reads (quality trimming at Q25 with fastp, clone calling with MiXCR) and kept in-frame beta chains. The sample has roughly 65,000 clones on record, 13% to 15% of them singletons. About 7% of the sample is taken by the ten largest. The sample taken for sequencing was blood. The receptors shown here come from a male donor with papillary thyroid cancer or a benign thyroid nodule (not recorded which). Some clones in this sample may be carry-over from other donors' samples.

The chain uses TRBV7-2 and TRBJ2-7, with 7 bases lining up with TRBD2. Trimming removed 0 bases from V and 1 base from J; junction bases left unmatched: 12. There are 18 residues in the CDR3. The germline V gene has CDR1 SGHTA and CDR2 FQGNSA. This CDR3 is CASSLAYDWNGRSYEQYF. The CDR3 DNA sequence: TGTGCCAGCAGCTTAGCCTACGACTGGAACGGGAGGTCCTACGAGCAGTACTTC. The full variable domain, with the rest looked up from reference TRBV7-2 and TRBJ2-7, is GAGVSQSPSNKVTEKGKDVELRCDPISGHTALYWYRQSLGQGLEFLIYFQGNSAPDKSGLPSDRFSAERTGGSVSTLTIQRTQQEDSAVYLCASSLAYDWNGRSYEQYFGPGTRLTVT.

In this sample, this clone turned up a few times. Germline and junction disagree at one end, which may indicate a read error. The chain joins TRBV6-1 to TRBJ2-6, with a weak D call TRBD2 (5 bases). The CDR3 has 15 residues. Germline assignment: CDR1 MNHNS and CDR2 SASEGT. CDR3 residues: CADVGASPGSNVLTF. The CDR3 DNA follows: TGTGCCGATGTGGGAGCGTCCCCTGGGTCCAACGTCCTGACTTTC.